This is a list of T cell receptor beta chains from one sample in a study of blood T cell repertoires in COVID-19. This table comes from immunoSEQ multiplex PCR, and its TCRdb copy is limited to in-frame clones, with some not included. The sample contains about 60,000 clones, 65% to 90% of which appear only once. Sequencing was performed on peripheral blood. Receptor source: a human donor in a cohort sampled during active COVID-19. Both conserved end residues are part of each CDR3. The D gene is left open where the match is weak. Clone size, where shown, is once, few, many, or a class for clones that have expanded.

v_gene	j_gene	d_gene	abundance	CDR3aa	CDR3nt
TRBV5-1	TRBJ2-5	.	.	CASSFTMEETQYF	TGCGCCAGCAGCTTCACTATGGAGGAGACCCAGTACTTC
TRBV9	TRBJ1-6	TRBD1	.	CASSPRPRQGPNSPLHF	TGTGCCAGCAGCCCTCGACCCAGACAGGGACCCAATTCACCCCTCCACTTT
TRBV29-1	TRBJ1-1	.	.	CSGLTGSLNTEAFF	TGCAGCGGGCTGACAGGCTCACTGAACACTGAAGCTTTCTTT
TRBV4-1	TRBJ2-1	.	.	CASSHTGQYNEQFF	TGCGCCAGCAGCCATACTGGACAGTACAATGAGCAGTTCTTC
TRBV7-2	TRBJ1-5	.	.	CASSLTTGNQPQHF	TGTGCCAGCAGCTTAACAACCGGCAATCAGCCCCAGCATTTT
TRBV7-9	TRBJ1-1	.	.	CASSFTGFTEAFF	TGTGCCAGCAGCTTTACAGGGTTTACTGAAGCTTTCTTT
TRBV24-1	TRBJ2-1	.	once	CATSDLELAGSYNEQFF	TGTGCCACCAGTGATTTGGAACTAGCAGGCTCCTACAATGAGCAGTTCTTC
TRBV7-9	TRBJ2-7	.	.	CASSARGTFYEQYF	TGTGCCAGCAGCGCGCGGGGGACATTCTACGAGCAGTACTTC
TRBV2	TRBJ2-2	TRBD1	.	CASSSQGEVAGELFF	TGTGCCAGCAGTTCACAGGGGGAAGTAGCCGGGGAGCTGTTTTTT
TRBV21-1	TRBJ2-7	.	.	CASSKDRDIVNEQYF	TGTGCCAGCAGCAAAGACAGGGATATAGTCAACGAGCAGTACTTC
TRBV5-5	TRBJ1-5	.	.	CASSLEWGQPQHF	TGTGCCAGCAGCTTGGAGTGGGGCCAGCCCCAGCATTTT
TRBV5-1	TRBJ1-2	TRBD1	.	CASSPPGQGYGYTF	TGCGCCAGTTCGCCTCCGGGACAGGGTTATGGCTACACCTTC
TRBV7-9	TRBJ1-6	TRBD1	.	CASSGGTGSSPLHF	TGTGCCAGCAGTGGCGGGACAGGAAGCTCACCCCTCCACTTT
TRBV4-3	TRBJ1-2	.	.	CASSQGTGNYGYTF	TGCGCCAGCAGCCAAGGTACAGGGAACTATGGCTACACCTTC
TRBV19	TRBJ1-5	TRBD1	.	CASSIPGQGGNQPQHF	TGTGCCAGTAGTATACCAGGACAGGGGGGCAATCAGCCCCAGCATTTT
TRBV7-9	TRBJ1-2	TRBD1	once	CASSSQGAYYGYTF	TGTGCCAGCAGCTCCCAGGGGGCTTATTATGGCTACACCTTC
TRBV3-1/TRBV3-2	TRBJ2-1	.	.	CASSQDQGPHNEQFF	TGTGCCAGCAGCCAAGATCAGGGGCCCCACAATGAGCAGTTCTTC
TRBV9	TRBJ2-1	TRBD2	.	CASSPGLAVNEQFF	TGTGCCAGCAGCCCCGGACTAGCTGTCAATGAGCAGTTCTTC
TRBV2	TRBJ1-5	.	.	CASSAFPRQPQHF	TGTGCCAGCAGTGCCTTCCCCAGGCAGCCCCAGCATTTT
TRBV7-8	TRBJ1-5	.	.	CASSPSSRAGNQPQHF	TGTGCCAGCAGCCCCTCCTCCAGGGCAGGCAATCAGCCCCAGCATTTT
TRBV30	TRBJ1-1	.	.	CAWEATGNTEAFF	TGTGCCTGGGAAGCTACAGGGAACACTGAAGCTTTCTTT
TRBV27	TRBJ1-2	.	.	CASSLKAFTLDNYGYTF	TGTGCCAGCAGTTTAAAAGCTTTTACCCTAGACAACTATGGCTACACCTTC
TRBV6-1	TRBJ2-3	TRBD1	few	CASSELQGGPTDTQYF	TGTGCCAGCAGTGAATTACAGGGGGGACCTACAGATACGCAGTATTTT
TRBV6-2/TRBV6-3	TRBJ2-7	TRBD2	.	CASSSYGGGDEQYF	TGTGCCAGCAGCTCCTATGGGGGAGGGGACGAGCAGTACTTC
TRBV6-5	TRBJ1-3	.	once	CASSLGGSSGNTIYF	TGTGCCAGCAGTTTGGGGGGGAGCTCTGGAAACACCATATATTTT
TRBV29-1	TRBJ2-1	TRBD2	.	CSVPSGGYNEQFF	TGCAGCGTGCCTAGCGGGGGGTACAATGAGCAGTTCTTC
TRBV6-5	TRBJ2-1	TRBD1	.	CASKQGANEQFF	TGTGCCAGCAAACAGGGGGCCAATGAGCAGTTCTTC
TRBV11-1	TRBJ2-3	TRBD2	.	CASSSLAGGARDTQYF	TGTGCCAGCAGCTCCTTGGCGGGGGGGGCCAGAGATACGCAGTATTTT
TRBV3-1/TRBV3-2	TRBJ1-2	.	few	CASSQAKGHLNYGYTF	TGTGCCAGCAGCCAGGCAAAGGGACATCTTAACTATGGCTACACCTTC
TRBV19	TRBJ2-5	.	.	CASSVNRVQETQYF	TGTGCCAGTAGTGTTAACAGGGTGCAAGAGACCCAGTACTTC
TRBV19	TRBJ2-7	TRBD2	.	CASSIGGSTPYEQYF	TGTGCCAGTAGCATCGGGGGGTCTACGCCCTACGAGCAGTACTTC
TRBV6-5	TRBJ1-3	TRBD1	.	CASSYRRQGSGNTIYF	TGTGCCAGCAGTTACCGGAGACAGGGTTCTGGAAACACCATATATTTT
TRBV7-9	TRBJ1-1	.	.	CASSLGSRGTEAFF	TGTGCCAGCAGCTTAGGGAGCAGGGGCACTGAAGCTTTCTTT
TRBV29-1	TRBJ1-2	.	.	CSIRTAHLYGYTF	TGCAGCATAAGGACAGCGCACCTCTATGGCTACACCTTC
TRBV30	TRBJ2-7	.	once	CAWGRGPGEQYF	TGTGCCTGGGGGAGGGGGCCGGGCGAGCAGTACTTC
TRBV19	TRBJ1-1	TRBD1	.	CASSIKQGVEAFF	TGTGCCAGTAGTATAAAGCAGGGGGTTGAAGCTTTCTTT
TRBV3-1/TRBV3-2	TRBJ2-3	TRBD2	.	CASGGGGLADVIDTQYF	TGTGCCAGCGGGGGGGGCGGACTAGCGGACGTGATAGATACGCAGTATTTT
TRBV6-5	TRBJ1-5	.	few	CASSSTAGRDQPQHF	TGTGCCAGCAGTTCGACGGCGGGGAGGGATCAGCCCCAGCATTTT
TRBV30	TRBJ1-4	.	once	CASHLRGPNEKLFF	TGTGCCTCGCACCTCAGGGGACCTAATGAAAAACTGTTTTTT
TRBV12-5	TRBJ1-1	TRBD1	.	CASGPRTGGSNTEAFF	TGTGCTAGTGGTCCTAGGACAGGGGGCTCGAACACTGAAGCTTTCTTT